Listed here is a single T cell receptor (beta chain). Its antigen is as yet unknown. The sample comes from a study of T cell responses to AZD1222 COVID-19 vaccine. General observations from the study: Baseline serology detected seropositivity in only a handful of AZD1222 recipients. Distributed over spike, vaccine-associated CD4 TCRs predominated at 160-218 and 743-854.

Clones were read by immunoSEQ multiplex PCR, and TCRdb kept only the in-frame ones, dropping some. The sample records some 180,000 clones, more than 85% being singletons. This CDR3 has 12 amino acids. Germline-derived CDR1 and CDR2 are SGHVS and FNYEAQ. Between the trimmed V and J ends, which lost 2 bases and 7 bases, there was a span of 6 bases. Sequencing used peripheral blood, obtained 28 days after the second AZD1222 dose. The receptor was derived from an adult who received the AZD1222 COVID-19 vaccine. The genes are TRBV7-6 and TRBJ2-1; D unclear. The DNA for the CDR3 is TGTGCCAGCAGCTTAAAAGAGAATGAGCAGTTCTTC. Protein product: CASSLKENEQFF.